The clone carrying this T cell receptor (beta chain) has only a few counts. What it binds is not known. The authors ran a second PCR of about 6 to 11 cycles using a sample-barcoded 5' primer and a J-beta primer mix. One entry per CDR3 protein, called by TCRdb with MiXCR from the 5' RACE reads. The sample records about 680,000 distinct CDR3 sequences, 49% being singletons. The CDR3 is 15 residues long. Per germline, CDR1 ENHRY and CDR2 SYGVKD. Trimming cost V 3 bases and J 4 bases; bases outside gene matches: 8. Sample donors were healthy Caucasian individuals that came from Russia, aged about 6 to 95. For every donor, a draw yielded approximately 9.8 milliliters of peripheral blood. The data were taken from a study of blood T cells in healthy people across ages. Whole-study findings and limits: TCR beta diversity tracked closely with naive T cell percentage. CMV status of donors was not determined, possibly confounding expanded clonotype changes.

The chain recombines TRBV10-3 with TRBJ1-2; 7 nucleotides match TRBD1. Sequencing used blood. The receptor was derived from a woman in her sixties or seventies in good health. The CDR3 DNA reads as TGTGCCATCAGTGACCGGGACAGAGGGTTCTATGGCTACACCTTC. The encoded protein is CAISDRDRGFYGYTF.